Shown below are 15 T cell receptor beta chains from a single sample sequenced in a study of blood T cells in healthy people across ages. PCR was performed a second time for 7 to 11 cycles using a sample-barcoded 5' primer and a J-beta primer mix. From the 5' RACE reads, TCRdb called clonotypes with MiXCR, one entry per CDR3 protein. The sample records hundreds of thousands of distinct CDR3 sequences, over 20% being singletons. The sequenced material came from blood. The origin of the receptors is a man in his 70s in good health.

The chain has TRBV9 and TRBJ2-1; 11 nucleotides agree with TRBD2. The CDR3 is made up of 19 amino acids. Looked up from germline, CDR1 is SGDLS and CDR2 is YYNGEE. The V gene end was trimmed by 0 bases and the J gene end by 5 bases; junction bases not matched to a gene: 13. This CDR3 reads CASSVGLTSGSLGNNEQFF. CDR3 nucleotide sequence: TGTGCCAGCAGCGTAGGCCTAACTAGCGGGAGTTTGGGGAACAATGAGCAGTTCTTC.

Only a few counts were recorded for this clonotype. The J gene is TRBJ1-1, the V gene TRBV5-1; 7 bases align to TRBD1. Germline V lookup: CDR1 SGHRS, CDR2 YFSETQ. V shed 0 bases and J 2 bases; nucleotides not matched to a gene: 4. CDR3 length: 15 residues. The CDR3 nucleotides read TGCGCCAGCAGCTTGGGAAGGGGGCCAAACACTGAAGCTTTCTTT. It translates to CASSLGRGPNTEAFF.

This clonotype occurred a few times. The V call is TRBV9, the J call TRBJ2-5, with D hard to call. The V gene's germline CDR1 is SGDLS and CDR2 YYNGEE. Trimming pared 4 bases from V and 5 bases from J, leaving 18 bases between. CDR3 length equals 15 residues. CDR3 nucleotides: TGTGCCAGCAGCCCCAGCCCTGTTGCATATGAGACCCAGTACTTC. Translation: CASSPSPVAYETQYF.

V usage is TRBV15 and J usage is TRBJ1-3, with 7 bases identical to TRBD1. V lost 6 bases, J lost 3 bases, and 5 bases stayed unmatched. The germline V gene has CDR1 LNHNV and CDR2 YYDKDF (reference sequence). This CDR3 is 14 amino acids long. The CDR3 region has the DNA TGTGCCACCAGTCCCGACAGGGTTGGAAACACCATATATTTT. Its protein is CATSPDRVGNTIYF.

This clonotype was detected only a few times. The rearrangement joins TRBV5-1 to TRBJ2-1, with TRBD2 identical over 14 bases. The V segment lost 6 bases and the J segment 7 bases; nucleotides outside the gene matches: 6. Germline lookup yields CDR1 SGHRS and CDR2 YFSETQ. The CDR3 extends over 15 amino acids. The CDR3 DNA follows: TGCGCCAGCACCGCCGGGACTAGCGGGAGTAATGAGCAGTTCTTC. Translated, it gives CASTAGTSGSNEQFF.

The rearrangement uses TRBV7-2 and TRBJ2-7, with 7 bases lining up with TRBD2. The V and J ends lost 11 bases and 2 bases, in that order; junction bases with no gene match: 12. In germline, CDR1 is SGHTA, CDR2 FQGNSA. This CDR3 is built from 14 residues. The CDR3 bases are TGTGCCTCCTCGGGCCCTAGCGGCCCCTACGAGCAGTACTTC. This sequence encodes CASSGPSGPYEQYF. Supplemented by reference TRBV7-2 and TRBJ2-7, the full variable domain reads GAGVSQSPSNKVTEKGKDVELRCDPISGHTALYWYRQSLGQGLEFLIYFQGNSAPDKSGLPSDRFSAERTGGSVSTLTIQRTQQEDSAVYLCASSGPSGPYEQYFGPGTRLTVT.

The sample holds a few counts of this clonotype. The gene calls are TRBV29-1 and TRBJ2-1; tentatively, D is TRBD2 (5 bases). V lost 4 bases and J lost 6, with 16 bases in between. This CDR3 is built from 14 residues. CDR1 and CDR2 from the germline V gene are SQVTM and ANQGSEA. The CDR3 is CSVAFGPRANEQFF. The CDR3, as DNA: TGCAGCGTTGCCTTCGGGCCGAGGGCCAATGAGCAGTTCTTC.

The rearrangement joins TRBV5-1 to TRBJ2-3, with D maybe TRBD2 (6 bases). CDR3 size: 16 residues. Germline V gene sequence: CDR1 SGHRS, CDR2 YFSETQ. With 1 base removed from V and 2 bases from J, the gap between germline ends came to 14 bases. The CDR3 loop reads CASSLSGRALTDTQYF. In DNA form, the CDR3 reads TGCGCCAGCAGCTTGTCCGGGAGAGCCCTCACAGATACGCAGTATTTT.

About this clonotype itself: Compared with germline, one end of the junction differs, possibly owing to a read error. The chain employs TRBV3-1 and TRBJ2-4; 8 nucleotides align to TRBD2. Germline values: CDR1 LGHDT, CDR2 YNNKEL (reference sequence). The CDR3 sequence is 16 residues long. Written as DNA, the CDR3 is TGTGCCAGAAGCGGCGGGACTAGTCTAGCCAAAAACATCCAGTACTTC. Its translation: CARSGGTSLAKNIQYF.

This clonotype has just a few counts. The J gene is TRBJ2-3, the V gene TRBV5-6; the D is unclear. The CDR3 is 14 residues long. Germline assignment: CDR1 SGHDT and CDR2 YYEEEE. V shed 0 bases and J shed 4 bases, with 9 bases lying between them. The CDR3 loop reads CASSLGNYADTQYF. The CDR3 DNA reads TGTGCCAGCAGCTTGGGGAATTACGCAGATACGCAGTATTTT.

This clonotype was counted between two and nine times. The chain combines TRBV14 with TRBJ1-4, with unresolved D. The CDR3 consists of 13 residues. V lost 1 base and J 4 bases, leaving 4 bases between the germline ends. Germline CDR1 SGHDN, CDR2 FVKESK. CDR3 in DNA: TGTGCCAGCAGCCAAGCTTTTAATGAAAAACTGTTTTTT. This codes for CASSQAFNEKLFF.

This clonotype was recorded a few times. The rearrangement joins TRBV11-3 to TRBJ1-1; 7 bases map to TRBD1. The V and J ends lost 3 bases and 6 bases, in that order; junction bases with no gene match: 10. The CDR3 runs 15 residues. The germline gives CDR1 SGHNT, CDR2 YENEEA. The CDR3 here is CASSLRRQGRPEAFF. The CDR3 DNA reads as TGTGCCAGCAGCTTGAGGAGACAGGGTCGACCTGAAGCTTTCTTT.

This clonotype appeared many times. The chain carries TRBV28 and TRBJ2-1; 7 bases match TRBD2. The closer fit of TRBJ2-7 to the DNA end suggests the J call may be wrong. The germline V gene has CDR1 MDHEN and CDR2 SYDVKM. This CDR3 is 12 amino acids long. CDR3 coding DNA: TGTGCCAGCAGTTTAGTGGGAGGGGAGCAGTACTTC. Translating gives CASSLVGGEQYF.

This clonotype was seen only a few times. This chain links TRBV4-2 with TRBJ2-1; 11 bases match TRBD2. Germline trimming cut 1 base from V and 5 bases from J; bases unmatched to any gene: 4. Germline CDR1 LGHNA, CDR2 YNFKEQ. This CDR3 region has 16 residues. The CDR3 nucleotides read TGTGCCAGCAGCCAAGCCGGGACTAGCGGCAACAATGAGCAGTTCTTC. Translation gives CASSQAGTSGNNEQFF.

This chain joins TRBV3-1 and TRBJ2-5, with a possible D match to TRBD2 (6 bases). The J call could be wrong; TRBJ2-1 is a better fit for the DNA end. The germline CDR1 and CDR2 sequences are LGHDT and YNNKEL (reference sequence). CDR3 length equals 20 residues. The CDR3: CASSPLRDSYKPESINEQFF. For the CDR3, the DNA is TGTGCCAGCAGCCCTTTAAGGGACTCCTACAAACCTGAGAGCATTAATGAGCAGTTCTTC.